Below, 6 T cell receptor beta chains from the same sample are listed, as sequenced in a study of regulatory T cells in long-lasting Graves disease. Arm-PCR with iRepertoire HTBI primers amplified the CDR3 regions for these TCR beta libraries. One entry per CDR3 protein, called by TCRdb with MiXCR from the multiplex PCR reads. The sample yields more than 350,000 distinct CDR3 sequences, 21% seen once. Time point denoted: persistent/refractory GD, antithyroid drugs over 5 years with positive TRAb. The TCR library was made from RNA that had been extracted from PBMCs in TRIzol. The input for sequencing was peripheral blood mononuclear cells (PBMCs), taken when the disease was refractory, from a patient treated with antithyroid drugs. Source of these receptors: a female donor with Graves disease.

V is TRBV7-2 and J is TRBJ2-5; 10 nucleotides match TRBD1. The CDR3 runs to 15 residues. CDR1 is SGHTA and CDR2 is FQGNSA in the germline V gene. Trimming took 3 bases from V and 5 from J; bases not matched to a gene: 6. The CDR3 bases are TGTGCCAGCAGCTTGGGGACAGGGGATCGGGAGACCCAGTACTTC. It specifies CASSLGTGDRETQYF. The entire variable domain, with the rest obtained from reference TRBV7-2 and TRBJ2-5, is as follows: GAGVSQSPSNKVTEKGKDVELRCDPISGHTALYWYRQSLGQGLEFLIYFQGNSAPDKSGLPSDRFSAERTGGSVSTLTIQRTQQEDSAVYLCASSLGTGDRETQYFGPGTRLLVL.

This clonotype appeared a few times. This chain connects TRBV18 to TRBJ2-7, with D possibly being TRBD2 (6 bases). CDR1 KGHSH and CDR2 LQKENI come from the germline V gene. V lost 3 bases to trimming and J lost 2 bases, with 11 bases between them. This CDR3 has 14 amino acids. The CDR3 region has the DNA TGTGCCAGCTCACCGGGACTGAATACCTACGAGCAGTACTTC. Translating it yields CASSPGLNTYEQYF.

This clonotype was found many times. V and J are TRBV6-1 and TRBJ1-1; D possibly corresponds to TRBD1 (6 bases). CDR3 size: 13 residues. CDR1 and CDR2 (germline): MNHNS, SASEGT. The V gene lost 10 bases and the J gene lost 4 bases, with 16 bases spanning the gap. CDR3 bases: TGTGCCACCCACTTAGCGGGGGCCACTGAAGCTTTCTTT. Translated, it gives CATHLAGATEAFF.

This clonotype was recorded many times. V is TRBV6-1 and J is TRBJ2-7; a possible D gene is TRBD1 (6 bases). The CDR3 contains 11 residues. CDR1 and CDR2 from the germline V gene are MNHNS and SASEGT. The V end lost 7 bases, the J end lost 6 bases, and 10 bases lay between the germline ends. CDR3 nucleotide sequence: TGTGCCAGCACCATAGGGGGCGAGCAGTACTTC. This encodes CASTIGGEQYF.

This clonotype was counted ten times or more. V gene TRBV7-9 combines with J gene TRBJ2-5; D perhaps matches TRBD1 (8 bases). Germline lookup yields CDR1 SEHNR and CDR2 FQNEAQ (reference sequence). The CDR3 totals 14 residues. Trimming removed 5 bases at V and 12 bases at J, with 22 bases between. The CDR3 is CASSAAVRGTGKYF. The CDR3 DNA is TGTGCCAGCAGCGCGGCGGTGCGGGGGACAGGAAAGTACTTC.

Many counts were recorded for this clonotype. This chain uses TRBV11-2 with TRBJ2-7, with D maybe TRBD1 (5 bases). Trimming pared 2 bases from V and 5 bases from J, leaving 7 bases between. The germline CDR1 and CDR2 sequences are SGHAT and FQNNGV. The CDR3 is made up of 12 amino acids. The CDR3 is CASSLFRDEQYF. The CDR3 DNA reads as TGTGCCAGCAGCTTATTCAGGGACGAGCAGTACTTC.